A selection of T cell receptor beta chains follows, all from one sample in a study of cytomegalovirus exposure and HLA in healthy donors. Sequencing used immunoSEQ multiplex PCR; TCRdb keeps in-frame clones, though not all of them. The sample consists of about 120,000 clones, roughly 79% of them appearing once. Sequenced material: PBMCs. These receptors all come from a woman in her twenties or thirties in good health and CMV-seronegative. Both conserved end residues are part of each CDR3. The D gene is left open where the match is weak. Clone size is given for some rows only: seen once, a few or many times, or a class if the clone is expanded.

>TRBJ2-7|TRBV28|-|-
TGTGCCAGCAGTTTATCGGACAGTATCTCCTACGAGCAGTACTTC
CASSLSDSISYEQYF
>TRBJ2-1|TRBV5-1|TRBD2|-
TGCGCCAGCAGCTTGCTAACTAGCGGGAGTGGGTACAATGAGCAGTTCTTC
CASSLLTSGSGYNEQFF
>TRBJ1-4|TRBV28|TRBD1|-
TGTGCCAGCACCCTAGACAGGGGGCACGCTAATGAAAAACTGTTTTTT
CASTLDRGHANEKLFF
>TRBJ2-3|TRBV12-5|TRBD2|-
TGTGCTAGTGGTTTCGGCGGGAGAACGGCAGATACGCAGTATTTT
CASGFGGRTADTQYF
>TRBJ1-2|TRBV19|-|-
TGTGCCTCGGCCGTCTTCCCGGGCTATGGCTACACCTTC
CASAVFPGYGYTF
>TRBJ2-7|TRBV6-1|TRBD2|-
TGTGCCAGCAGTGAAAGGCGGACTAGCGGGAAAGGCGAGCAGTACTTC
CASSERRTSGKGEQYF
>TRBJ1-1|TRBV4-1|-|-
TGCGCCAGCAGCCCAGCGCCCGGGAACACTGAAGCTTTCTTT
CASSPAPGNTEAFF
>TRBJ2-5|TRBV27|-|-
TGTGCCAGCAGCCCGGCCTACGGGGGGACCCAGTACTTC
CASSPAYGGTQYF
>TRBJ2-7|TRBV6-1|-|-
TGTGCGGTCCGGGGAGGAAATTCCTACGAGCAGTACTTC
CAVRGGNSYEQYF
>TRBJ1-5|TRBV19|-|-
TGTGCCAGTAGTATGGGGGGGCCCCAGCATTTT
CASSMGGPQHF
>TRBJ2-3|TRBV5-1|TRBD2|-
TGCGCCAGCAGCTTTCGCCCTAGCGGAGATCCACCTGGAGATACGCAGTATTTT
CASSFRPSGDPPGDTQYF
>TRBJ2-7|TRBV7-2|TRBD1|-
TGTGCCAGCAGCCGGGACAGGGGGTCTGATGAGCAGTACTTC
CASSRDRGSDEQYF
>TRBJ2-7|TRBV7-8|-|-
TGTGCCAGCAGCTTAGGGACACTCGAGCAGTACTTC
CASSLGTLEQYF
>TRBJ2-4|TRBV27|-|-
TGTGCCAGCAGTAACAACCTAGAACCAGCCAAAAACATTCAGTACTTC
CASSNNLEPAKNIQYF
>TRBJ2-7|TRBV5-1|TRBD1|-
TGCGCCAGCAGCCCGGGGACAGGGATAAGCTCCTACGAGCAGTACTTC
CASSPGTGISSYEQYF
>TRBJ2-7|TRBV5-6|TRBD1|-
TGTGCCAGCAGCTTTGGTGACAGGGCCTACGAGCAGTACTTC
CASSFGDRAYEQYF
>TRBJ1-2|TRBV28|TRBD1|-
TGTGCCAGCAGTTCTATCCTCACGACAGGGGGCTCTAACTATGGCTACACCTTC
CASSSILTTGGSNYGYTF
>TRBJ2-5|TRBV7-6|-|-
TGTGCCAGCAGCTTAGGGAGTACGGGGGAGACCCAGTACTTC
CASSLGSTGETQYF
>TRBJ2-2|TRBV10-2|-|few
TGCGCCAGCAGTGAGTCAGGACTCTCCACCGGGGAGCTGTTTTTT
CASSESGLSTGELFF
>TRBJ1-2|TRBV28|TRBD1|-
TGTGCCAGCAATTCTTTGGAAGGGACAGGGAAGTTGTCGATAGATGGCTACACCTTC
CASNSLEGTGKLSIDGYTF
>TRBJ2-1|TRBV12-5|-|-
TGTGCTAGTGGCTTCTGGCCCTCTAGCAGGCCCTCCTACAATGAGCAGTTCTTC
CASGFWPSSRPSYNEQFF
>TRBJ1-5|TRBV18|TRBD1|-
TGTGCCAGCTCACAGGGGGCAGGAGGACAGCCCCAGCATTTT
CASSQGAGGQPQHF
>TRBJ2-5|TRBV7-2|-|once
TGTGCCAGCAGCTTATCCGCCTGGGAGGCCCAGTACTTC
CASSLSAWEAQYF
>TRBJ2-7|TRBV11-1|TRBD1|-
TGTGCCAGCTCCCTCCAGGGGGCTCTGGGGGAGCAGTACTTC
CASSLQGALGEQYF
>TRBJ2-3|TRBV2|TRBD2|-
TGTGCCAGCAGGCCGGGACTAGCTGGAACAGATACGCAGTATTTT
CASRPGLAGTDTQYF
>TRBJ1-1|TRBV28|-|-
TGTGCCAGCAGCCTACAGGGAATGAACACTGAAGCTTTCTTT
CASSLQGMNTEAFF
>TRBJ1-1|TRBV15|-|-
TGTGCCACCAGCAGAGATCTTGGGGGGGCGCGGAACACTGAAGCTTTCTTT
CATSRDLGGARNTEAFF
>TRBJ1-1|TRBV9|-|few
TGTGCCAGCAGCGTTAGCCGGGACACCGAGAACACTGAAGCTTTCTTT
CASSVSRDTENTEAFF
>TRBJ2-3|TRBV7-6|TRBD2|once
TGTGCCAGCAGCTTAGGCGGGGGTTCCTACACAGATACGCAGTATTTT
CASSLGGGSYTDTQYF
>TRBJ1-1|TRBV7-9|TRBD1|-
TGTGCCAGCAGCACCCCGACAGGGCCGAACACTGAAGCTTTCTTT
CASSTPTGPNTEAFF
>TRBJ1-6|TRBV6-4|-|-
TGTGCCAGCAGTGCCGGGGAGCATTCACCCCTCCACTTT
CASSAGEHSPLHF
>TRBJ2-7|TRBV30|TRBD2|-
TGTGCCTGGAGGGCTAGCGGGGCAACCTACGAGCAGTACTTC
CAWRASGATYEQYF
>TRBJ2-5|TRBV28|-|-
TGTGCCAGCAGTTTATTGGACAATCCGGGACAGGGGACAGCGGGAGGGCGGGAGACCCAGTACTTC
CASSLLDNPGQGTAGGRETQYF
>TRBJ2-7|TRBV28|-|-
TGTGCCAGCAGGCCCGCCGGGGGATCCTACGAGCAGTACTTC
CASRPAGGSYEQYF
>TRBJ2-7|TRBV9|-|once
TGTGCCAGCAGCTATAACCAGGGGCCTCCCTACGAGCAGTACTTC
CASSYNQGPPYEQYF
>TRBJ2-7|TRBV15|-|-
TGTGCCACCAGCATAGGGGCCGCCTACGAGCAGTACTTC
CATSIGAAYEQYF
>TRBJ2-1|TRBV11-2|-|-
TGTGCCAGCAGCCGTGCGAGGGAGACGGTCGATGAGCAGTTCTTC
CASSRARETVDEQFF
>TRBJ1-2|TRBV2|-|-
TGTGCCAGCAGGCCGGGACTGTATGGCTACACCTTC
CASRPGLYGYTF
>TRBJ1-5|TRBV5-1|-|-
TGCGCCAGCAGCTTAGACAGTTTCAGCAATCAGCCCCAGCATTTT
CASSLDSFSNQPQHF
>TRBJ2-2|TRBV11-2|TRBD1|-
TGTGCCAGCAGCACGGGACAGGGGCACCGGGAGCTGTTTTTT
CASSTGQGHRELFF
>TRBJ1-5|TRBV19|-|-
TGTGCCAGTAGTGGGGGCGGGGGGGGCAATCAGCCCCAGCATTTT
CASSGGGGGNQPQHF
>TRBJ1-2|TRBV12-5|TRBD1|-
TGTGCTAGTGGTTTGTCCCCCGACAGGGGATGGAGTGGCTACACCTTC
CASGLSPDRGWSGYTF
>TRBJ1-5|TRBV9|-|-
TGTGCCAGCAGCGTGGGAACAGGTCGTCAGCCCCAGCATTTT
CASSVGTGRQPQHF
>TRBJ2-1|TRBV18|TRBD2|-
TGTGCCAGCTCACGAAGTAGCGGGAGGGACGTAGATGAGCAGTTCTTC
CASSRSSGRDVDEQFF
>TRBJ1-2|TRBV23-1|-|-
TGCGCCAGCAGTCATTACAAATGCAGGGTTAACTATGGCTACACCTTC
CASSHYKCRVNYGYTF
>TRBJ2-1|TRBV6-4|-|-
TGTGCCAGAACGGTAGCCGTTGGTAATGAGCAGTTCTTC
CARTVAVGNEQFF
>TRBJ1-5|TRBV7-9|-|-
TGTGCCAGCAGCGCGACAGGTGATGGCAATCAGCCCCAGCATTTT
CASSATGDGNQPQHF
>TRBJ2-3|TRBV10-2|TRBD2|-
TGCGCCAGCAGTGAGTCCCGCCCACTAGCGGGAGGCAAAGATACGCAGTATTTT
CASSESRPLAGGKDTQYF
>TRBJ1-5|TRBV27|-|-
TGTGCCAGCAGTTGGGCGGGGAGCAATCAGCCCCAGCATTTT
CASSWAGSNQPQHF
>TRBJ2-5|TRBV7-2|TRBD1|-
TGTGCCAGCAGCTTAGGCTGGGGACAGGGCCAAGAGACCCAGTACTTC
CASSLGWGQGQETQYF